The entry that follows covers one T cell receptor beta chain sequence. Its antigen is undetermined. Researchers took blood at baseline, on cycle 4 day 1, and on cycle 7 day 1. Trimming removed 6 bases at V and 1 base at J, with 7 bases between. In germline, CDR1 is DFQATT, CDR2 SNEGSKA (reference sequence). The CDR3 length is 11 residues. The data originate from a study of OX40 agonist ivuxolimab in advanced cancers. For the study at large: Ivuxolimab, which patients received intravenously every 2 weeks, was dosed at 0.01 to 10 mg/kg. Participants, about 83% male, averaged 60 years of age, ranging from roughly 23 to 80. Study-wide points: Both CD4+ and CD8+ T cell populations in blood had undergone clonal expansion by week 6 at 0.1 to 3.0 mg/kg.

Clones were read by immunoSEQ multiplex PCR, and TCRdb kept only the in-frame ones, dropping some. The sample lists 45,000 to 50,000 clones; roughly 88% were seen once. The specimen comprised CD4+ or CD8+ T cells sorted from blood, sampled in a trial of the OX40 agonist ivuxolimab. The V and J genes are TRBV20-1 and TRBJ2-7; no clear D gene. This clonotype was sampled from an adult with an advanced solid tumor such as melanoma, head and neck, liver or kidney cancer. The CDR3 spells CSAGASYEQYF. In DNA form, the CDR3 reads TGCAGTGCCGGCGCATCCTACGAGCAGTACTTC.